This T cell receptor beta chain is from a study of blood T cell repertoires in COVID-19. The wider study: Spain, Italy and the United States supplied samples that represented acute and convalescent COVID-19. T cells, B-cell-depleted T cells, or PBMCs provided the cDNA or gDNA that served as material.

This clone was seen once. The CDR3 contains 16 residues. Per germline, CDR1 LGHDT and CDR2 YNNKEL (reference sequence). V lost 3 bases, J lost 4 bases, and 7 bases stayed unmatched. Seattle patients were enrolled while actively infected and followed longitudinally. Authors' analysis steps: Estimated nucleated cell counts came from reference gene primer amplification. TCRdb's table, derived via immunoSEQ multiplex PCR, lists solely in-frame clones and lacks some. V, J and clone size reflect that table, while D and trimming were determined from the DNA. In the table there are about 49,000 clones, around 87% of which are singletons.

This TCR was recovered from a woman older than 75 with COVID-19, enrolled during active disease. The chain has TRBV3-1 (or the pseudogene TRBV3-2) and TRBJ2-7; 12 positions agree with TRBD2. Sample: peripheral blood. The CDR3 DNA reads TGTGCCAGCAGCCATCTAGCGGGGGGGATCGGGTACGAGCAGTACTTC. Translation: CASSHLAGGIGYEQYF.